This T cell receptor beta chain was profiled in a study of cytomegalovirus exposure and HLA in healthy donors. Whole-study context: In a previous analysis, about 100 million unique TCR beta sequences were found from 150 million to 200 million T cells.

V was shortened by 3 bases and J by 9 bases, with 17 bases between the two germline ends. In germline, CDR1 is KGHSH, CDR2 LQKENI. The CDR3 consists of 14 residues. The primer mix had 60 Vbeta and 13 Jbeta primers. The method was immunoSEQ multiplex PCR; TCRdb's version includes in-frame clones alone and lacks a portion of them. The table records under 95,000 clones, about three quarters of them present only once. The sample comprised PBMCs. The sequence derives from a male donor in good health and CMV-seronegative. This chain joins TRBV18 and TRBJ2-5; TRBD2 is a possible D gene (6 bases). The CDR3 loop is CASSPSAGIAAQYF. In DNA, the CDR3 is TGTGCCAGCTCACCCTCGGCGGGTATAGCGGCCCAGTACTTC.